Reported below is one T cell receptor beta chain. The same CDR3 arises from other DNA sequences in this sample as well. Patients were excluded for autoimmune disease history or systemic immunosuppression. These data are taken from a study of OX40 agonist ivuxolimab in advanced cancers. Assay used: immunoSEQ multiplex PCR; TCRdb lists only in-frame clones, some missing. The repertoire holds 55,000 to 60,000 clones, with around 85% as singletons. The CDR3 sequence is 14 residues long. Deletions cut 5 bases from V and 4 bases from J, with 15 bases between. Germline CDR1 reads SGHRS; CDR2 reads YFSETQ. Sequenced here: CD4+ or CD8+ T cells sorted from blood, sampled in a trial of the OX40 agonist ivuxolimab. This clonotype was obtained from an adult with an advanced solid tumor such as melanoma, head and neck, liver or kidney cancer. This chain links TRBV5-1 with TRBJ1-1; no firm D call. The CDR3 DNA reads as TGCGCCAGCAGGCGCAGTTCGGGAAGCACTGAAGCTTTCTTT. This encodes CASRRSSGSTEAFF.